This T cell receptor (beta chain) derives from a study of breast tumors, draining lymph nodes, adjacent tissues. This clonotype was picked up many times. What it recognizes is unknown. In TCRdb, the multiplex PCR reads were re-called with MiXCR into one record per CDR3 protein. The table records about 180,000 distinct CDR3 sequences, 30% to 35% of them present only once. Breast cancer patients provided tissue from their axillary draining lymph nodes. V shed 0 bases and J shed 2 bases, with 19 bases lying between them. The CDR3 length is 17 residues. Germline V gene lookup returns CDR1 DFQATT and CDR2 SNEGSKA (reference sequence). Whole-study findings and limits: That most tumor T cells come from lymph nodes remained unproven. Compared with lymph nodes, tumors were less diverse; compared with nontumor tissue, more. Data fit most tumor T cells coming from lymph node, expanding in tumor.

The specimen was axillary lymph node tissue. The chain uses TRBV20-1 and TRBJ1-2, with a possible D match to TRBD1 (6 bases). The sequence was obtained from a female donor with breast cancer. Some clones in this sample may be carry-over from other donors' samples. CDR3 DNA sequence: TGCAGTGCTAGAGATTTTGGCCCCGACAGGAGAAACTATGGCTACACCTTC. It yields the protein CSARDFGPDRRNYGYTF.